This T cell receptor (beta chain) was sequenced for a study of siplizumab effects on memory and regulatory T cells (dated by TCRdb to the late 2010s). Describing the broader study: The effect of the anti-CD2 antibody siplizumab on alloreactive T-cell subsets was examined in allogeneic mixed lymphocyte reactions constructed from human PBMCs. Beyond this particular receptor, the publication reports: Siplizumab significantly reduced the cumulative frequency of alloreactive sequences traceable to unstimulated CD4+ memory T cells. Compared with memory T cells, unstimulated naive T cells appeared more diverse, and naive cells seemed to make a substantial contribution to the alloresponse. Of the alloreactive CD4+ clones that could be mapped, the Treg-derived share averaged almost 70% with siplizumab compared with roughly 25% in control reactions. Because sequences below about 10^-5 frequency were poorly captured, only a minor fraction of alloreactive clones could be mapped to unstimulated subsets. Whether proliferating Tregs from siplizumab cultures actually had suppressive function was not functionally confirmed. About 75-97% of proliferating CD4+ or CD8+ clones could not be given a naive or memory phenotype.

Of note for this clone: Which antigen it targets is not known. Per-base qualities were not stored, and no clone one base away is much larger.

Library method: the immunoSEQ multiplex PCR assay. Each sample had 90,000 to 100,000 TCR templates assayed by the deep sequencing platform. Genomic DNA extracted from sorted T cells was used for TCRbeta CDR3 sequencing. In the paper's pipeline: The R programming language was used for clonal analysis of TCRbeta CDR3 data. Alloreactive CD4+ and CD8+ clones were identified by comparing unstimulated samples to CFSE-low samples taken after the reaction. Alloreactive CD4+ clones were assigned to regulatory or non-regulatory origin by matching sequences to sorted unstimulated Treg and non-Treg repertoires. This is the immuneACCESS table as TCRdb keeps it, with only in-frame sequences that have V and J called. A part of the clones is gone; compared with another copy, unresolved V genes explain less than half, and the rest is unexplained. The D gene and trimming were derived from the DNA, and the V and J assignments and clone size from that table. Within this sample are 100,000 or so clones, with 92% of them counted one time only. Of the sample, around 12% is held by the ten largest clones.

Sorted unstimulated T cells and proliferating T cells recovered from mixed lymphocyte reactions were subjected to TCRbeta CDR3 sequencing. Fresh whole blood from fewer than 11 HLA-typed healthy donors was used as the source from which PBMCs were isolated. To map where alloreactive clones came from, CD4+ non-regulatory T cells in the unstimulated state were FACS-sorted. From a lookup of the germline V gene, CDR1 and CDR2 are MNHEY and SVGAGI. The CDR3 holds 13 amino acids from the cysteine to the phenylalanine. Only the CDR3 DNA stays, 39 bases, in frame from base 1. V is shortened by 5 bases, J by 7 bases, and the region joining them spans 14 bases.

Source material: non-Treg CD4+ T cells sorted from blood. Reading the label with the study, this specimen's cell subset or site is: FACS-sorted unstimulated CD4+ non-regulatory T cells. This TCR was recovered from a human donor in good health. The rearrangement joined TRBV6-5 to TRBJ1-1; the D gene is perhaps TRBD1, from 5 matching bases. The CDR3 reads as follows: CASSRSREGEAFF. The sequence in DNA is TGTGCCAGCAGTAGGTCCAGGGAGGGTGAAGCTTTCTTT.